These 26 T cell receptor beta chains share one sample of origin, sequenced in a study of shared clonotypes between healthy human individuals. Here immunoSEQ multiplex PCR was the method, and the copy in TCRdb shows in-frame clones only, minus some. The sample lists over a million clones; approximately 80% were seen once. The sequencing input was memory CD4+ T cells from PBMCs. Subset meaning: CD45RA-negative fraction. These receptors all stem from a man aged 18 to 30 in good health. Some clones in this sample may be carry-over from other donors' samples.

This clone was seen a handful of times. This rearrangement joins TRBV4-1 to TRBJ2-4, with 9 bases matching TRBD1. The CDR3 has 18 residues. The V gene end was trimmed by 3 bases and the J gene end by 0 bases; junction bases not matched to a gene: 9. Germline CDR1 reads MGHRA; CDR2 reads YSYEKL. In DNA, the CDR3 is TGCGCCAGCAGCCATGAACCGGGACAGGGAGAAGCCAAAAACATTCAGTACTTC. Protein product: CASSHEPGQGEAKNIQYF.

The chain has TRBV28 and TRBJ2-7; the match to TRBD1 covers 8 bases. The germline gives CDR1 MDHEN, CDR2 SYDVKM. This CDR3 is 15 amino acids long. Trimming took 6 bases from V and 8 from J; bases not matched to a gene: 15. CDR3 bases: TGTGCCAGCAGAGCTGGCGGGACAGGACTATTGAAGCAGTACTTC. This sequence encodes CASRAGGTGLLKQYF. Full variable domain (remainder filled in from reference TRBV28 and TRBJ2-7): DVKVTQSSRYLVKRTGEKVFLECVQDMDHENMFWYRQDPGLGLRLIYFSYDVKMKEKGDIPEGYSVSREKKERFSLILESASTNQTSMYLCASRAGGTGLLKQYFGPGTRLTVT.

The chain uses TRBV6-6 and TRBJ2-3, with 8 bases that match TRBD2. The V gene end was trimmed by 6 bases and the J gene end by 4 bases; junction bases not matched to a gene: 9. Per germline, CDR1 MNHNY and CDR2 SVGAGI (reference sequence). The CDR3 contains 15 residues. For the CDR3, the DNA is TGTGCCAGCAGGGCGGGGGGAGGTCGGGCAGATACGCAGTATTTT. Translation: CASRAGGGRADTQYF.

This clone was seen more than once but under ten times. The genes are TRBV2 and TRBJ1-2; tentatively, D is TRBD1 (5 bases). Germline V lookup: CDR1 SNHLY, CDR2 FYNNEI. With 6 bases removed from V and 3 bases from J, the gap between germline ends came to 20 bases. This CDR3 region has 16 residues. This CDR3 reads CASRDPGGSPDYGYTF. Here the CDR3 DNA reads TGTGCCAGCAGGGACCCGGGGGGATCCCCGGACTATGGCTACACCTTC.

The chain recombines TRBV2 with TRBJ2-7; the match to TRBD1 covers 10 bases. CDR3 length equals 13 residues. V dropped 8 bases and J dropped 6; count of bases not matched to a gene: 7. Germline V gives CDR1 SNHLY, CDR2 FYNNEI. CDR3 nucleotides: TGTGCCAGCGACGGGACAGGGGTAGGCGAGCAGTACTTC. Its translation is CASDGTGVGEQYF.

DNA for the CDR3: TGTGCCAGTAGTCCTCGGACAGGGGGACCCTACGAGCAGTACTTC. Translated: CASSPRTGGPYEQYF. The V and J genes are TRBV19 and TRBJ2-7; 10 nucleotides match TRBD1. Germline V gives CDR1 LNHDA, CDR2 SQIVND (reference sequence). The trim removed 5 bases at V and 2 bases at J, leaving 6 bases unmatched. The CDR3 has 15 residues.

This rearrangement joins TRBV13 to TRBJ2-7, with 10 positions matching TRBD2. This CDR3 has 19 residues. The trim removed 0 bases at V and 3 bases at J, leaving 14 bases unmatched. Per the germline V gene, CDR1 is PRHDT and CDR2 is FYEKMQ (reference sequence). The CDR3 here is CASSLGNWLAGVKGYEQYF. The CDR3 DNA reads as TGTGCCAGCAGCTTAGGCAATTGGCTAGCGGGAGTTAAGGGCTACGAGCAGTACTTC.

This chain connects TRBV30 to TRBJ1-2; TRBD1 aligns across 7 bases. Trimming at V came to 3 bases and at J to 4 bases, leaving 11 bases not matched to a gene. The CDR3 has 15 residues. Germline V gene sequence: CDR1 GTSNPN, CDR2 SVGIG (reference sequence). The DNA for the CDR3 is TGTGCCTGGAGCGATACGGAGGGGGCGGGCTATGGCTACACCTTC. Translating it yields CAWSDTEGAGYGYTF.

This clone was seen more than once but under ten times. V gene TRBV10-3 combines with J gene TRBJ2-3; no reliable D call. Between the trimmed V and J ends, which lost 6 bases and 2 bases, there was a span of 6 bases. The CDR3 spans 12 residues. CDR1 is ENHRY and CDR2 is SYGVKD in the germline V gene. The CDR3 DNA is TGTGCCATCAGGTCGGACACAGATACGCAGTATTTT. This translates into CAIRSDTDTQYF.

The chain has TRBV28 and TRBJ1-2, with TRBD1 as a possible D gene (5 bases). This CDR3 comprises 13 residues. V was shortened by 0 bases and J by 8 bases, with 10 bases between the two germline ends. Germline CDR1 reads MDHEN; CDR2 reads SYDVKM. CDR3 nucleotide sequence: TGTGCCAGCAGTTTATGGACGAGGGGAGGCTACACCTTC. Protein: CASSLWTRGGYTF.

This rearrangement joins TRBV29-1 to TRBJ2-3; no clear D gene. Germline V gene lookup returns CDR1 SQVTM and CDR2 ANQGSEA. The V and J ends lost 7 bases and 3 bases respectively, with 17 bases between them. This CDR3 has 14 amino acids. This chain's CDR3 is CSAEKSMGTDTQYF. CDR3 DNA: TGCAGCGCTGAGAAGAGTATGGGAACAGATACGCAGTATTTT.

The rearrangement links TRBV5-1 to TRBJ1-1; D is perhaps TRBD1 (6 bases). The CDR3 runs to 15 residues. V lost 5 bases and J 2 bases, leaving 16 bases between the germline ends. Per germline, CDR1 SGHRS and CDR2 YFSETQ. The CDR3 protein is CASRPQGGGNTEAFF. The CDR3 coding sequence is TGCGCCAGCAGGCCCCAAGGGGGAGGAAACACTGAAGCTTTCTTT.

This clone was seen just once. DNA of the CDR3: TGTGCCAGCTCACCGAGGGGGAGGGAGCAGTTCTTC. Its protein is CASSPRGREQFF. The chain recombines TRBV18 with TRBJ2-1, with D perhaps TRBD1 or TRBD2 (6 bases each). V lost 3 bases to trimming and J lost 10 bases, with 10 bases between them. Per germline, CDR1 KGHSH and CDR2 LQKENI. CDR3 length: 12 amino acids.

For the CDR3, the DNA is TGTGCCAGCAGTTACCGCCAGGGACAGGGGGTGAATGAGCAGTTCTTC. Its translation is CASSYRQGQGVNEQFF. This sequence joins TRBV6-6 and TRBJ2-1, with TRBD1 matching 11 bases. The germline CDR1 and CDR2 sequences are MNHNY and SVGAGI (reference sequence). V shed 2 bases and J 7 bases; nucleotides not matched to a gene: 7. The CDR3 is 16 amino acids.

The gene calls are TRBV21-1 and TRBJ2-7. TRBV21-1 is classified as a pseudogene. This CDR3 has 15 amino acids. The CDR3 is CASSKDPCSSYEQYF. DNA for the CDR3: TGTGCCAGCAGCAAGGACCCCTGCAGCTCCTACGAGCAGTACTTC.

As DNA, the CDR3 is TGTGCCAGCAGCTTATTAGCAGGGGGTCGGAACTATGGCTACACCTTC. Translation gives CASSLLAGGRNYGYTF. This chain links TRBV7-9 with TRBJ1-2, with 7 bases matching TRBD1. The CDR3 is 16 residues long. Germline lookup yields CDR1 SEHNR and CDR2 FQNEAQ (reference sequence). The V segment lost 2 bases and the J segment 2 bases; nucleotides outside the gene matches: 8.

The V gene is TRBV5-1, the J gene TRBJ2-7; 10 nucleotides agree with TRBD1. CDR3 length: 12 residues. Germline loops: CDR1 SGHRS, CDR2 YFSETQ. Trimming cost V 7 bases and J 7 bases; bases outside gene matches: 5. The CDR3: CASGGQGLEQYF. The CDR3 DNA sequence: TGCGCCAGCGGGGGACAGGGGCTTGAGCAGTACTTC.

For the CDR3, the DNA is TGCGCCAGCAGCTTTACAGGGCGAGGGGCCGAAAAACTGTTTTTT. It specifies CASSFTGRGAEKLFF. The chain carries TRBV5-1 and TRBJ1-4, with D perhaps TRBD1 (6 bases). Trimming shortened V by 2 bases and J by 8 bases, and 16 bases separated the two germline ends. Per the germline V gene, CDR1 is SGHRS and CDR2 is YFSETQ. This CDR3 contains 15 residues.

This clone is a singleton in its sample. CDR3 region: CASSHPVGQGRAEAFF. The CDR3 nucleotides are TGTGCCAGCAGTCACCCGGTGGGACAGGGAAGGGCTGAAGCTTTCTTT. The chain joins TRBV25-1 to TRBJ1-1; 9 nucleotides line up with TRBD1. The CDR3 is 16 amino acids. Germline lookup yields CDR1 MGHDK and CDR2 SYGVNS. J gave up 6 bases and V 5 bases, and 13 bases lay outside the gene matches.

This chain uses TRBV5-4 with TRBJ1-6, with D perhaps matching TRBD1 (5 bases). The germline V and J ends were trimmed by 4 bases and 7 bases, with 15 bases remaining between them. Germline V gene sequence: CDR1 SGHNT, CDR2 YYREEE (reference sequence). There are 15 residues in the CDR3. The CDR3 spells CASSPDGGGNSPLHF. The CDR3 DNA reads TGTGCCAGCAGCCCGGACGGGGGGGGGAATTCACCCCTCCACTTT.

The chain uses TRBV5-1 and TRBJ2-1; D uncertain. Germline values: CDR1 SGHRS, CDR2 YFSETQ. This CDR3 has 14 amino acids. Trimming removed 2 bases at V and 3 bases at J, with 9 bases between. For the CDR3, the DNA is TGCGCCAGCAGCTTAGGCGGACGCTACAATGAGCAGTTCTTC. This sequence encodes CASSLGGRYNEQFF.

The chain uses TRBV2 and TRBJ2-7; D is tentatively TRBD1 or TRBD2 (7 bases each). There are 13 residues in the CDR3. Germline V gives CDR1 SNHLY, CDR2 FYNNEI. V lost 8 bases to trimming and J lost 4 bases, with 15 bases between them. The CDR3 protein is CASARQGGYEQYF. The CDR3 nucleotides are TGTGCCAGCGCCAGACAGGGAGGGTACGAGCAGTACTTC.

The chain recombines TRBV29-1 with TRBJ2-3; TRBD1 or TRBD2 may be the D gene (6 bases each). The V end was cut by 7 bases, the J end by 3 bases, with 14 bases between. This CDR3 region has 13 residues. Germline V gene lookup returns CDR1 SQVTM and CDR2 ANQGSEA. Written as DNA, the CDR3 is TGCAGCGCCGAGGGGGAGGTTACAGATACGCAGTATTTT. As protein: CSAEGEVTDTQYF.

This clone was observed a handful of times. This chain links TRBV5-1 with TRBJ2-2; D is unclear. Trimming cost V 3 bases and J 0 bases, with 12 bases left between them. In germline, CDR1 is SGHRS, CDR2 YFSETQ. The CDR3 sequence is 16 residues long. DNA for the CDR3: TGCGCCAGCAGCTCGAGGACCACTTCGAACACCGGGGAGCTGTTTTTT. Protein product: CASSSRTTSNTGELFF.

A few counts support this clone. The chain's CDR3 is CASNGGRFDEQFF. The CDR3 DNA sequence: TGTGCCAGCAACGGCGGGAGATTTGATGAGCAGTTCTTC. This sequence joins TRBV5-4 and TRBJ2-1, with 7 bases lining up with TRBD2. The V gene's germline CDR1 is SGHNT and CDR2 YYREEE (reference sequence). Losses at the gene ends were 6 bases for V and 8 bases for J; bases not matched to a gene: 8. The CDR3 has 13 residues.

The rearrangement joins TRBV7-2 to TRBJ2-1; no definite D call. The CDR3 is 15 amino acids. V lost 4 bases and J 0 bases, leaving 10 bases between the germline ends. CDR1 is SGHTA and CDR2 is FQGNSA in the germline V gene. CDR3 protein: CASSWALSSYNEQFF. CDR3 sequence (DNA): TGTGCCAGCAGCTGGGCACTAAGCTCCTACAATGAGCAGTTCTTC.